This T cell receptor beta chain was identified during a study of cytomegalovirus exposure and HLA in healthy donors. Overall study results and limits: A later analysis by the authors found several of the most significant clusters apparently linked to common viral pathogens. Relative to equally common others, HLA-associated TCR beta chains showed greater clonal expansion in a later analysis. Sequencing depth roughly uniform across donors was assumed in presence/absence analyses.

The PCR made use of 60 Vbeta and 13 Jbeta primers. Produced via immunoSEQ multiplex PCR; TCRdb's table is partial and in-frame only. The sample has approximately 160,000 clones, 84% seen once. Germline V gene data show CDR1 as SGHNT and CDR2 as YENEEA. Trimming stripped 5 bases from V and 4 bases from J, with 18 bases between. This CDR3 comprises 15 residues. Remarks on this clone: The antigen is undetermined.

The V gene is TRBV11-3, the J gene TRBJ2-7; perhaps TRBD1 as D (6 bases). The sequenced material came from PBMCs. This clonotype was obtained from a girl aged 5 to 17 in good health and CMV-seropositive. CDR3 sequence (DNA): TGTGCCAGCAGCCCAATCTCCGGGACACCTTACGAGCAGTACTTC. Protein product: CASSPISGTPYEQYF.